This is a list of T cell receptor beta chains from one sample in a study of T cell responses to AZD1222 COVID-19 vaccine. The assay was immunoSEQ multiplex PCR, and TCRdb's table has in-frame clones only and misses some. The table records fewer than 90,000 clones, 75% to 90% of them present only once. Here the sequenced sample was peripheral blood, taken 28 days after the second AZD1222 dose. The receptors come from an adult who received the AZD1222 COVID-19 vaccine. Each CDR3 is given with its conserved first and last residue. The D gene is left open where the match is weak. Clone size appears in some rows only: once, few, many, or a class for an expanded clone.

>TRBD1|TRBV29-1|TRBJ2-2|NA
TGCAGCGTTGCTGACAGGGGATGGACCGGGGAGCTGTTTTTT
CSVADRGWTGELFF
>NA|TRBV7-2|TRBJ2-7|NA
TGTGCCAGCAGCTTAACATCAGGGGCTTACGAGCAGTACTTC
CASSLTSGAYEQYF
>TRBD1|TRBV5-1|TRBJ2-1|NA
TGCGCCAGCAGCTCAGGGACAGGGGTAGAATCCTACAATGAGCAGTTCTTC
CASSSGTGVESYNEQFF
>NA|TRBV6-1|TRBJ2-3|NA
TGTGCCAGCAGTGGAGCCCTCACAGATACGCAGTATTTT
CASSGALTDTQYF
>NA|TRBV5-1|TRBJ1-1|NA
TGCGCCAGCAGCTTGGGCCAACGAGCGGCTTTCTTT
CASSLGQRAAFF
>NA|TRBV2|TRBJ1-1|NA
TGTGCCAGCAGGCTAGGTAGCACTGAAGCTTTCTTT
CASRLGSTEAFF
>TRBD1|TRBV28|TRBJ1-5|NA
TGTGCCAGCAGTTTGGACAGGGGCCAGCCCCAGCATTTT
CASSLDRGQPQHF
>NA|TRBV7-2|TRBJ1-1|NA
TGTGCCAGCAGCTTTCTGGGGCAGGGCAACACTGAAGCTTTCTTT
CASSFLGQGNTEAFF
>NA|TRBV10-2|TRBJ2-1|once
TGCGCCAGCCTAGACTACAATGAGCAGTTCTTC
CASLDYNEQFF
>TRBD1|TRBV10-3|TRBJ2-3|once
TGTGCCATCAGCAAAGTGGGACAGCACAAAGATACGCAGTATTTT
CAISKVGQHKDTQYF
>NA|TRBV4-3|TRBJ2-3|NA
TGCGCCAGCAGCCAAGATGGGGCTTCGTCGGAATCAGATACGCAGTATTTT
CASSQDGASSESDTQYF
>NA|TRBV9|TRBJ1-6|NA
TGTGCCAGCAGCGTCGGTCTAGGAGGCGGGTATCCAACGTGGTCACCCCTCCACTTT
CASSVGLGGGYPTWSPLHF
>NA|TRBV5-1|TRBJ2-7|NA
TGCGCCAGCAGCTCGGGGGACGACCGAGACTACGAGCAGTACTTC
CASSSGDDRDYEQYF
>NA|TRBV19|TRBJ2-5|few
TGTGCCAGTAGTACGCCCTTACGAAGTTCGTTTTCCGGAAAACTGCAAGAGACCCAGTACTTC
CASSTPLRSSFSGKLQETQYF
>NA|TRBV4-1|TRBJ2-1|NA
TGCGCCAGCAGCCAAGAGTGGGGGGGCTTCAATGAGCAGTTCTTC
CASSQEWGGFNEQFF
>TRBD1|TRBV27|TRBJ2-5|NA
TGTGCCAGCAGTTCTCTCTGGGACAGGGAAGAGACCCAGTACTTC
CASSSLWDREETQYF
>NA|TRBV6-5|TRBJ2-2|few
TGTGCCAGCAGACATACCGGGGAGCTGTTTTTT
CASRHTGELFF
>NA|TRBV6-2/TRBV6-3|TRBJ2-6|NA
TGTGCCAGCAGTTACCCGCCCGGGGCCAACGTCCTGACTTTC
CASSYPPGANVLTF
>TRBD1|TRBV5-1|TRBJ1-1|NA
TGCGCCAGCAGCCCCGGGACAGGGGGTTCCACTGAAGCTTTCTTT
CASSPGTGGSTEAFF
>NA|TRBV30|TRBJ1-1|NA
TGTGCCTGGAGTGTGGGGTTACTGGGGAACACTGAAGCTTTCTTT
CAWSVGLLGNTEAFF
>TRBD1|TRBV6-5|TRBJ1-1|few
TGTGCCAGCAGTAACAGGGGAAGCACTGAAGCTTTCTTT
CASSNRGSTEAFF
>NA|TRBV5-1|TRBJ1-5|NA
TGCGCCAGCAGCTTGGACAAGGGCGGTCAGCCCCAGCATTTT
CASSLDKGGQPQHF
>NA|TRBV5-1|TRBJ2-5|NA
TGCGCCAGCAGCCTTACCCCCGGGACGGAAGAGACCCAGTACTTC
CASSLTPGTEETQYF
>TRBD1|TRBV30|TRBJ2-2|NA
TGTGCCTGGAAGGGACAGGGGGCGCGGGAGCTGTTTTTT
CAWKGQGARELFF
>NA|TRBV9|TRBJ1-3|NA
TGTGCCAGCAGCTTCGGGGACATCGACTCTGGAAACACCATATATTTT
CASSFGDIDSGNTIYF
>TRBD2|TRBV11-2|TRBJ2-5|NA
TGTGCCAGCAGCTTAGGCCGGGGGGGCGGGACCGTTCAGGAGACCCAGTACTTC
CASSLGRGGGTVQETQYF
>NA|TRBV18|TRBJ1-1|NA
TGTGCCAGCTCACCAAGGCGAGCGGAGAACACTGAAGCTTTCTTT
CASSPRRAENTEAFF
>TRBD2|TRBV28|TRBJ2-3|NA
TGTGCCAGCAGTTTCGAGACGGGGGGACCAAGCACAGATACGCAGTATTTT
CASSFETGGPSTDTQYF
>NA|TRBV30|TRBJ2-7|NA
TGTGCCTGGAGAAACGAGGCTACCCAGTACTTC
CAWRNEATQYF
>NA|TRBV30|TRBJ1-2|NA
TGTGCCTGGAGCGGGGGAACGGCTAACTATGGCTACACCTTC
CAWSGGTANYGYTF
>NA|TRBV19|TRBJ1-1|NA
TGTGCCAGTAGTATTTCTATGAACACTGAAGCTTTCTTT
CASSISMNTEAFF